This entry lists 9 T cell receptor beta chains sequenced from one sample in a study of cytomegalovirus exposure and HLA in healthy donors. PCR employed 60 Vbeta and 13 Jbeta primers. Sequencing used immunoSEQ multiplex PCR; TCRdb keeps in-frame clones, though not all of them. The sample comprises fewer than 55,000 clones, around 67% of which are singletons, and about 22% rests with the top ten. The source material was PBMCs. The source is a woman aged 45-59 years in good health and CMV-seropositive.

V is TRBV6-1 and J is TRBJ2-4; tentative D call: TRBD1 (5 bases). V lost 1 base and J 8 bases, leaving 18 bases between the germline ends. Germline V gene data show CDR1 as MNHNS and CDR2 as SASEGT. The CDR3 sequence is 16 residues long. CDR3 in DNA: TGTGCCAGCAGTGAAGAAATGGGGCTAGGGCGGTACATTCAGTACTTC. This codes for CASSEEMGLGRYIQYF.

The chain links TRBV5-1 to TRBJ2-7; 7 bases match TRBD2. This CDR3 spans 16 amino acids. CDR1 and CDR2 from the germline V gene are SGHRS and YFSETQ. V was pared by 0 bases and J by 0 bases, with 6 bases of the junction left unmatched. CDR3 sequence reads: CASSLGASGPSYEQYF. In DNA, the CDR3 is TGCGCCAGCAGCTTGGGTGCTAGCGGCCCCTCCTACGAGCAGTACTTC. Together with reference TRBV5-1 and TRBJ2-7, the CDR3 gives the full variable domain: KAGVTQTPRYLIKTRGQQVTLSCSPISGHRSVSWYQQTPGQGLQFLFEYFSETQRNKGNFPGRFSGRQFSNSRSEMNVSTLELGDSALYLCASSLGASGPSYEQYFGPGTRLTVT.

The J gene is TRBJ1-1, the V gene TRBV29-1; D is unresolved. CDR1 is SQVTM, CDR2 ANQGSEA, per germline. Trimming removed 6 bases from V and 4 bases from J, with 6 bases in between. The CDR3 is 10 amino acids. The CDR3 nucleotides read TGCAGCGTCTACAGCACTGAAGCTTTCTTT. It yields the protein CSVYSTEAFF.

The rearrangement links TRBV19 to TRBJ2-1, with 7 nucleotides matching TRBD2. The ends lost 4 bases at V and 3 bases at J; junction bases unmatched: 12. This CDR3 has 17 amino acids. Germline V gives CDR1 LNHDA, CDR2 SQIVND (reference sequence). The CDR3 region is CASSTREAGVIYNEQFF. CDR3 DNA sequence: TGTGCCAGTAGTACACGAGAGGCGGGAGTCATCTACAATGAGCAGTTCTTC.

The V and J genes are TRBV9 and TRBJ1-4; tentative D call: TRBD1 (5 bases). CDR1 is SGDLS and CDR2 is YYNGEE in the germline V gene. The germline V and J ends were trimmed by 4 bases and 7 bases, with 17 bases remaining between them. CDR3 length: 15 amino acids. CDR3 loop: CASSPREGRSEKLFF. CDR3 nucleotides: TGTGCCAGCAGCCCGAGGGAGGGGAGGAGTGAAAAACTGTTTTTT.

The chain carries TRBV30 and TRBJ1-5, with TRBD1 identical over 9 bases. The CDR3 covers 13 residues. Germline-derived CDR1 and CDR2 are GTSNPN and SVGIG (reference sequence). The V segment lost 5 bases and the J segment 7 bases; nucleotides outside the gene matches: 6. For the CDR3, the DNA is TGTGCCTGGGGAACAGGGGGCGGCCAGCCCCAGCATTTT. As protein: CAWGTGGGQPQHF.

V gene TRBV30 combines with J gene TRBJ2-5, with 10 positions matching TRBD1. Germline V gene data show CDR1 as GTSNPN and CDR2 as SVGIG (reference sequence). The CDR3 has 17 residues. After removal of 0 bases from V and 6 bases from J, the junction contained 13 bases not matched to a gene. CDR3 DNA sequence: TGTGCCTGGAGTGTAGGGACAGGGGCTTTGTCGATAAAGACCCAGTACTTC. It translates to CAWSVGTGALSIKTQYF.

The rearrangement uses TRBV11-2 and TRBJ2-7, with 8 bases matching TRBD1. With V trimmed by 6 bases and J by 4 bases, 5 bases remained unmatched. Germline assignment: CDR1 SGHAT and CDR2 FQNNGV. This CDR3 has 13 amino acids. The CDR3 DNA follows: TGTGCCAGCAGAGCCGGACAGGGTTACGAGCAGTACTTC. As protein: CASRAGQGYEQYF.

The rearrangement joins TRBV12-2 to TRBJ2-3; the D segment call TRBD2 is taken from the table without a DNA check. TRBV12-2 is a recognized pseudogene. The CDR3 is 13 residues long. Here the CDR3 reads CASRLARVDTQYF. The CDR3 coding sequence is TGTGCAAGTCGCTTAGCCCGGGTAGATACGCAGTATTTT.